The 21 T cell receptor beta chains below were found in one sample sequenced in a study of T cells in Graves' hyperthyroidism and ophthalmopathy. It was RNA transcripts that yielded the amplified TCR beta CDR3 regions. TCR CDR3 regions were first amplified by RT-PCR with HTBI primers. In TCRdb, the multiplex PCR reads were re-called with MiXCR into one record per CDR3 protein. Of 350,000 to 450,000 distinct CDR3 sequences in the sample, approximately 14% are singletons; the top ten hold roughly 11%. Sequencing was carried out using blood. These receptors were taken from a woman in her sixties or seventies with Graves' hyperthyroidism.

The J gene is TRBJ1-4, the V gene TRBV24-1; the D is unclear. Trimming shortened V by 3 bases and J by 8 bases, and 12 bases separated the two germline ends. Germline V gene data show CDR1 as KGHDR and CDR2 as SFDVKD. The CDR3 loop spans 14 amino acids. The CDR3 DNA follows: TGTGCCACCAGTGATGGGAGCGACGGCGAAAAACTGTTTTTT. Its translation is CATSDGSDGEKLFF.

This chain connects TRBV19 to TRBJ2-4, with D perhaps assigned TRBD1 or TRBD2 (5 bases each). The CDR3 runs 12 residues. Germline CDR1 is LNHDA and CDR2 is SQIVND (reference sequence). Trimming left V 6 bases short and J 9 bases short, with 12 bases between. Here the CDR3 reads CASRISGGIQYF. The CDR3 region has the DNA TGTGCCAGTAGGATATCTGGGGGCATTCAGTACTTC.

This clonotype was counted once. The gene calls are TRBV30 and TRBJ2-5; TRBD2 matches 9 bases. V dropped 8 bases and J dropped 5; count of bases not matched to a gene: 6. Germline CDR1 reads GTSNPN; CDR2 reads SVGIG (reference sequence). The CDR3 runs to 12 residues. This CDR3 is CAMGLAWETQYF. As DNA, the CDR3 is TGTGCCATGGGACTAGCTTGGGAGACCCAGTACTTC.

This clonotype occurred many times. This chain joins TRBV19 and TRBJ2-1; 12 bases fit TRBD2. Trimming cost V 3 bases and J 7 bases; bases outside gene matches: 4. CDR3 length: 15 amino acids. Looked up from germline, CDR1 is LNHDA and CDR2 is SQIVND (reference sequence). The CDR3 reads CASSMTSGGGNEQFF. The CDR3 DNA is TGTGCCAGTAGTATGACTAGCGGGGGTGGAAATGAGCAGTTCTTC.

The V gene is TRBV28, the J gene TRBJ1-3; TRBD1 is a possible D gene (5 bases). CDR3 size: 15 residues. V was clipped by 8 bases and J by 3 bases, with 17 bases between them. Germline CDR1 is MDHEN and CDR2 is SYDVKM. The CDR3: CASRLSLGGGNTIYF. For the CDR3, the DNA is TGTGCCAGCCGTCTATCCCTCGGGGGTGGAAACACCATATATTTT.

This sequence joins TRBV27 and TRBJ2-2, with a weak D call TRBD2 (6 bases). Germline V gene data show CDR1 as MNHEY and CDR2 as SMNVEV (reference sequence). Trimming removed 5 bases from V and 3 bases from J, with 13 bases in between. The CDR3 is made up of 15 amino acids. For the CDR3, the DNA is TGTGCCAGCAGTCTTAGCGGACGGGACACCGGGGAGCTGTTTTTT. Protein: CASSLSGRDTGELFF.

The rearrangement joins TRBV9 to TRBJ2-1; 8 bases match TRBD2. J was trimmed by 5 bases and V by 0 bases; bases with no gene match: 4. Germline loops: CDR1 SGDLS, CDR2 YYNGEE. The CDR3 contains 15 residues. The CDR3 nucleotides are TGTGCCAGCAGCGTAGCGGCTAGCGGGCACAATGAGCAGTTCTTC. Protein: CASSVAASGHNEQFF.

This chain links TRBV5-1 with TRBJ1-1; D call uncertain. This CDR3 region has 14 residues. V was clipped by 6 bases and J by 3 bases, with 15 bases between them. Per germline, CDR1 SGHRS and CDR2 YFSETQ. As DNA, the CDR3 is TGCGCCAGCAATCCCGGCATATCGGACACTGAAGCTTTCTTT. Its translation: CASNPGISDTEAFF.

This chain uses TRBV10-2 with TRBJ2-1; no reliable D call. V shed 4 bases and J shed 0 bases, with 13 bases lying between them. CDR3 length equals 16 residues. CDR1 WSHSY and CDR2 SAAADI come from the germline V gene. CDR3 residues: CASSGEGYSSYNEQFF. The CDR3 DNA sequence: TGCGCCAGCAGTGGCGAAGGGTACAGCTCCTACAATGAGCAGTTCTTC.

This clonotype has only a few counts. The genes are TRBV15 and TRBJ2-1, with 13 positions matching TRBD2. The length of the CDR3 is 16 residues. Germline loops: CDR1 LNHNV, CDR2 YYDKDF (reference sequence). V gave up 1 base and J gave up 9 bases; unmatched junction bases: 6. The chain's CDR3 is CATSRGTSGSFSEQFF. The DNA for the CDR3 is TGTGCCACCAGCAGAGGGACTAGCGGGAGTTTCAGTGAGCAGTTCTTC.

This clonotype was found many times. The CDR3 sequence: CASSQDGAGGMNTEAFF. The CDR3 coding sequence is TGTGCCAGCAGCCAAGATGGGGCAGGGGGCATGAACACTGAAGCTTTCTTT. The gene calls are TRBV4-2 and TRBJ1-1, with 8 nucleotides matching TRBD1. V shed 0 bases and J 0 bases; nucleotides not matched to a gene: 6. CDR3 size: 17 residues. The germline V gene encodes CDR1 LGHNA and CDR2 YNFKEQ.

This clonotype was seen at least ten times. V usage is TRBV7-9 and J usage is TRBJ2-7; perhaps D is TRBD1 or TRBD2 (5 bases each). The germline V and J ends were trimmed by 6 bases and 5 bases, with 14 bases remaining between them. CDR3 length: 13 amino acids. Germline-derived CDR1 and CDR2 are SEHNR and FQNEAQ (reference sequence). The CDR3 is CASRAGTTDEQYF. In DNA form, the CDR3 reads TGTGCCAGCAGGGCCGGGACGACGGACGAGCAGTACTTC. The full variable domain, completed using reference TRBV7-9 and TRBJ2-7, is DTGVSQNPRHKITKRGQNVTFRCDPISEHNRLYWYRQTLGQGPEFLTYFQNEAQLEKSRLLSDRFSAERPKGSFSTLEIQRTEQGDSAMYLCASRAGTTDEQYFGPGTRLTVT.

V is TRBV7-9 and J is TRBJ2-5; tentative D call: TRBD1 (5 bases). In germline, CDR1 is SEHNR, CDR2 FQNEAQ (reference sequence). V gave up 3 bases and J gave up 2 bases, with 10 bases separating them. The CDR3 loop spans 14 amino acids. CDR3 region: CASSFLGHQETQYF. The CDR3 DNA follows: TGTGCCAGCAGCTTTTTAGGACATCAAGAGACCCAGTACTTC.

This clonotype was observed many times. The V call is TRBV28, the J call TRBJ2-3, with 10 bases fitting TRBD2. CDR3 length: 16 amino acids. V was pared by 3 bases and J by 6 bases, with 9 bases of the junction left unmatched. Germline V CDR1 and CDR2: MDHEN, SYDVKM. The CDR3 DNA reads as TGTGCCAGCAGTTTCGGGCTAGCGGGAGCCAGGGATACGCAGTATTTT. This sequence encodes CASSFGLAGARDTQYF.

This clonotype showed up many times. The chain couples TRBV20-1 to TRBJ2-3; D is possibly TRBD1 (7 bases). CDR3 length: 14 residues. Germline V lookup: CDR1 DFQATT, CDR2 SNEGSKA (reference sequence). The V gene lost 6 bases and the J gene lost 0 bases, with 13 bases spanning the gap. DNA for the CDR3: TGCAGTGCGTCACAGGGGACTAGCACAGATACGCAGTATTTT. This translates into CSASQGTSTDTQYF.

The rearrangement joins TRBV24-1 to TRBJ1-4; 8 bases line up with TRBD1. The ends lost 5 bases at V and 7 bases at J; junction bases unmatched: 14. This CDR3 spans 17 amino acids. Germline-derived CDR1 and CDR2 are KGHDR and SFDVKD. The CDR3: CATSGSAGGGEAEKLFF. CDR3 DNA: TGTGCCACCAGTGGTTCGGCAGGGGGCGGGGAGGCTGAAAAACTGTTTTTT.

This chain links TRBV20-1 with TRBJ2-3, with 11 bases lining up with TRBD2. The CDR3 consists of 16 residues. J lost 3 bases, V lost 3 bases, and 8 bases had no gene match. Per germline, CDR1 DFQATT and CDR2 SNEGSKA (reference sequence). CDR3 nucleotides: TGCAGTGCTAGGAAAGAGAGACTAGCGGGGACAGATACGCAGTATTTT. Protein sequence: CSARKERLAGTDTQYF.

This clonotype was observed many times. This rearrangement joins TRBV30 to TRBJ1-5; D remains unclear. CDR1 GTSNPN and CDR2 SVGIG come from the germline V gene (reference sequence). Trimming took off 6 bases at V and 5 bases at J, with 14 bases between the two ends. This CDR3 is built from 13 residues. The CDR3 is CACPEGSYQPQHF. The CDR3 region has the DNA TGTGCCTGTCCTGAAGGGTCTTATCAGCCCCAGCATTTT.

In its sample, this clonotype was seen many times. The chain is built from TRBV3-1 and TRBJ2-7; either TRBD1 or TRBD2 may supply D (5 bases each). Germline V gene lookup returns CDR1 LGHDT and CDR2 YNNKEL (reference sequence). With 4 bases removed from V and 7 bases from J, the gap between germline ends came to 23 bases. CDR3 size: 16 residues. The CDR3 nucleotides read TGTGCCAGCAGCCCGCGTCCAGCAGGGAGCCGTCAAGAGCAGTACTTC. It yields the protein CASSPRPAGSRQEQYF.

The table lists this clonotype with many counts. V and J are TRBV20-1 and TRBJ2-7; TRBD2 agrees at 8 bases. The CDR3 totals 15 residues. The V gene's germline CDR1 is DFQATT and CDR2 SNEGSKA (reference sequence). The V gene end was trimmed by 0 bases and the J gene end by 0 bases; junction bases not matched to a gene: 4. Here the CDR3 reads CSARDWSGSSYEQYF. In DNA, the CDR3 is TGCAGTGCTAGAGATTGGAGCGGGAGCTCCTACGAGCAGTACTTC.

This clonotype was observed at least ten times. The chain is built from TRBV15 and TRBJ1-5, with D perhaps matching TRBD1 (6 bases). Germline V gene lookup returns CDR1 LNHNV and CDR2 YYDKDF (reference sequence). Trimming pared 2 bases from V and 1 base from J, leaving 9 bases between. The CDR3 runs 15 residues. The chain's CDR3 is CATSRSGTSNQPQHF. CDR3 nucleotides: TGTGCCACCAGCAGATCCGGGACAAGCAATCAGCCCCAGCATTTT.